This section outlines one T cell receptor beta chain sequence together with its context. Antigen specificity is unknown. The data originate from a study of cytomegalovirus exposure and HLA in healthy donors. 60 Vbeta and 13 Jbeta primers were used in PCR. Data came from immunoSEQ multiplex PCR; TCRdb stores just in-frame clones and leaves some out. The table has 100,000 or so clones, around two thirds seen once. Study-level findings and limits: Most observed TCR sequences were rare, whereas some public TCRs were detected in many donors.

All the people who gave samples were healthy bone marrow donors. The receptor comes from a human donor in good health. Sequencing was done on a sample of PBMCs.

For the CDR3, the DNA is TGTGCCACCAGCAGAGACAGGGGTAGGAGTGAAAAACTGTTTTTT. Translated: CATSRDRGRSEKLFF. V and J are TRBV15 and TRBJ1-4; maybe TRBD1 (6 bases). Per germline, CDR1 LNHNV and CDR2 YYDKDF (reference sequence). The CDR3 sequence is 15 residues long. V was trimmed by 0 bases and J by 7 bases, leaving 12 bases between them.